The next 32 T cell receptor beta chains were all read from a single sample in a study of vaccination and CD4 T cells after COVID-19. At the Johns Hopkins FTIC core, DNA taken from cultured CD4+ T cells was sequenced by way of the Oncomine TCR Beta short-read assay. MiXCR, applied by TCRdb to the PCR reads, yields one record per CDR3 protein. The sample contains under 8,500 distinct CDR3 sequences, roughly 44% of which appear only once. The sample's treatment: 10-day PBMC culture with coronavirus spike peptide pools or control peptides (ViraFEST assay). Ahead of the COVID-19 pandemic (2011-2018), the CD4+ T cells of the unexposed donor were collected. What these receptors recognize is not known. The specimen sequenced was CD4+ T cells from blood, cultured in vitro. All receptors derive from a human donor in good health.

V and J are TRBV15 and TRBJ2-5; the D is unclear. Per germline, CDR1 LNHNV and CDR2 YYDKDF (reference sequence). Trimming stripped 2 bases from V and 2 bases from J, with 12 bases between. The CDR3 extends over 15 amino acids. CDR3 DNA sequence: TGTGCCACCAGCAGAACCCGGACGAGACAAGAGACCCAGTACTTC. This gives the protein CATSRTRTRQETQYF.

The chain combines TRBV7-2 with TRBJ2-7, with 9 bases fitting TRBD1. Germline CDR1 SGHTA, CDR2 FQGNSA. This CDR3 is 18 amino acids long. The V and J ends lost 4 bases and 4 bases, in that order; junction bases with no gene match: 17. The CDR3: CASSSLGANRGRGYEQYF. The DNA for the CDR3 is TGTGCCAGCAGCTCCTTGGGGGCCAACAGGGGGCGCGGGTACGAGCAGTACTTC.

The chain has TRBV20-1 and TRBJ2-1; 13 bases are shared with TRBD2. The junction had 9 bases not matched to a gene; V was cut back by 1 base and J by 3 bases. The germline V gene has CDR1 DFQATT and CDR2 SNEGSKA (reference sequence). The CDR3 totals 18 residues. DNA of the CDR3: TGCAGTGCTAGAGCGGGACTAGCGGGATCGATCTTCTACAATGAGCAGTTCTTC. This sequence encodes CSARAGLAGSIFYNEQFF.

This clonotype came up once. The V call is TRBV6-1, the J call TRBJ2-7; 7 bases are shared with TRBD2. The CDR3 has 14 residues. Germline values: CDR1 MNHNS, CDR2 SASEGT. CDR3 region: CVNSPSGPAYEQYF. The CDR3 DNA reads TGTGTCAACTCCCCTAGCGGACCAGCGTACGAGCAGTACTTC.

The chain carries TRBV6-1 and TRBJ1-5; a possible D gene is TRBD1 (5 bases). Trimming shortened V by 6 bases and J by 0 bases, and 27 bases separated the two germline ends. The length of the CDR3 is 20 residues. Germline values: CDR1 MNHNS, CDR2 SASEGT. DNA for the CDR3: TGTGCCAGCAGAGACGGGACGGACGGACCCTTAACCTTTAGCAATCAGCCCCAGCATTTT. Protein sequence: CASRDGTDGPLTFSNQPQHF.

This clonotype appeared a few times. This chain connects TRBV7-9 to TRBJ2-5, with D uncertain. Per the germline V gene, CDR1 is SEHNR and CDR2 is FQNEAQ (reference sequence). V was cut by 3 bases and J by 5 bases, with 10 bases left in between. The length of the CDR3 is 13 residues. CDR3 in amino acids: CASSLWGLETQYF. The DNA for the CDR3 is TGTGCCAGCAGCTTGTGGGGTCTGGAGACCCAGTACTTC.

This clonotype was seen a single time. This chain uses TRBV20-1 with TRBJ1-1; D is ambiguous. The CDR3 has 13 amino acids. V lost 5 bases to trimming and J lost 1 base, with 11 bases between them. Germline V gene sequence: CDR1 DFQATT, CDR2 SNEGSKA (reference sequence). The CDR3 DNA follows: TGCAGTGCTGTGGGAGGAGAGAACACTGAAGCTTTCTTT. Its translation is CSAVGGENTEAFF.

A few counts support this clonotype. The gene calls are TRBV10-3 and TRBJ1-2; D is unresolved. This CDR3 contains 13 residues. Germline values: CDR1 ENHRY, CDR2 SYGVKD. Trimming took 3 bases from V and 4 from J, leaving 9 bases between them. Written as DNA, the CDR3 is TGTGCCATCAGTGACAGTATTAGCTATGGCTACACCTTC. Its protein is CAISDSISYGYTF.

This clonotype was seen more than once but under ten times. The V gene is TRBV10-1, the J gene TRBJ1-1; D remains ambiguous. Deletions cut 7 bases from V and 0 bases from J, with 12 bases between. The CDR3 spans 14 residues. The V gene's germline CDR1 is WNHNN and CDR2 SYGVQD (reference sequence). CDR3 coding DNA: TGCGCCAGCAAAATTGACTGGGTGAACACTGAAGCTTTCTTT. It encodes CASKIDWVNTEAFF.

CDR3 nucleotide sequence: TGTGCCTGGGGATCGGAGCCCATTTATAATTCACCCCTCCACTTT. Translating gives CAWGSEPIYNSPLHF. The chain recombines TRBV30 with TRBJ1-6; D remains ambiguous. Germline V gives CDR1 GTSNPN, CDR2 SVGIG (reference sequence). The CDR3 length is 15 residues. V lost 5 bases to trimming and J lost 4 bases, with 15 bases between them. The variable domain in full, with the rest retrieved from reference TRBV30 and TRBJ1-6, is SQTIHQWPATLVQPVGSPLSLECTVEGTSNPNLYWYRQAAGRGLQLLFYSVGIGQISSEVPQNLSASRPQDRQFILSSKKLLLSDSGFYLCAWGSEPIYNSPLHFGNGTRLTVT.

This clonotype was counted between two and nine times. The chain links TRBV7-2 to TRBJ1-5; TRBD1 is a possible D gene (6 bases). Trimming pared 6 bases from V and 0 bases from J, leaving 12 bases between. Germline-derived CDR1 and CDR2 are SGHTA and FQGNSA. The CDR3 runs to 15 residues. CDR3: CASSPQGYSNQPQHF. DNA of the CDR3: TGTGCCAGCAGTCCACAGGGTTATAGCAATCAGCCCCAGCATTTT.

This clonotype was seen a few times. The gene calls are TRBV7-6 and TRBJ2-2; the match to TRBD2 covers 12 bases. The CDR3 covers 14 residues. Germline V CDR1 and CDR2: SGHVS, FNYEAQ. With 8 bases clipped from V and 6 bases from J, the junction kept 4 bases outside the gene matches. The CDR3 sequence: CASHRTSGAGELFF. Here the CDR3 DNA reads TGTGCCAGCCATCGGACTAGCGGGGCCGGGGAGCTGTTTTTT.

This rearrangement joins TRBV19 to TRBJ2-2; D may match TRBD1 or TRBD2 (5 bases each). Germline-derived CDR1 and CDR2 are LNHDA and SQIVND (reference sequence). The germline V and J ends were trimmed by 7 bases and 5 bases, with 14 bases remaining between them. This CDR3 comprises 14 residues. CDR3 protein: CASKGSWGTGELFF. The CDR3 DNA is TGTGCCAGTAAGGGGAGTTGGGGTACCGGGGAGCTGTTTTTT. Drawing the rest from reference TRBV19 and TRBJ2-2, the complete variable domain is DGGITQSPKYLFRKEGQNVTLSCEQNLNHDAMYWYRQDPGQGLRLIYYSQIVNDFQKGDIAEGYSVSREKKESFPLTVTSAQKNPTAFYLCASKGSWGTGELFFGEGSRLTVL.

The chain carries TRBV12-3 or TRBV12-4 and TRBJ2-7; the D is unclear. Trimming took 2 bases from V and 4 from J, leaving 9 bases between them. CDR3 size: 13 residues. CDR3 sequence (DNA): TGTGCCAGCAGTTTACGACTGAGGTACGAGCAGTACTTC. This gives the protein CASSLRLRYEQYF.

This chain connects TRBV10-3 to TRBJ1-1; D not resolved. Trimming took 0 bases from V and 8 from J, leaving 7 bases between them. The CDR3 contains 12 residues. Germline V gene data show CDR1 as ENHRY and CDR2 as SYGVKD. The CDR3: CAISESTGEAFF. The DNA of the CDR3 is TGTGCCATCAGTGAGTCAACTGGAGAAGCTTTCTTT.

This clonotype was detected once. V and J are TRBV6-1 and TRBJ1-2; tentatively, D is TRBD1 (6 bases). This CDR3 has 13 amino acids. Germline CDR1 MNHNS, CDR2 SASEGT. Between the trimmed V and J ends, which lost 6 bases and 2 bases, there was a span of 10 bases. DNA for the CDR3: TGTGCCAGCAGCCGAGGACAGAACTATGGCTACACCTTC. As protein: CASSRGQNYGYTF.

The chain combines TRBV9 with TRBJ1-1, with a possible D match to TRBD1 (5 bases). The germline CDR1 and CDR2 sequences are SGDLS and YYNGEE. The CDR3 contains 15 residues. The V end was cut by 2 bases, the J end by 6 bases, with 17 bases between. For the CDR3, the DNA is TGTGCCAGCAGCGTTCCGCCGCAGGGAATGGCTGAAGCTTTCTTT. Encoded protein: CASSVPPQGMAEAFF.

The rearrangement uses TRBV11-2 and TRBJ2-3; D not resolved. Trimming stripped 6 bases from V and 2 bases from J, with 12 bases between. The CDR3 contains 14 residues. In germline, CDR1 is SGHAT, CDR2 FQNNGV. CDR3 nucleotides: TGTGCCAGCAGTCGTTCGGATCCCACAGATACGCAGTATTTT. It encodes CASSRSDPTDTQYF.

The V gene is TRBV20-1, the J gene TRBJ2-6, with D tentatively TRBD1 or TRBD2 (5 bases each). This CDR3 has 14 amino acids. Trimming left V 7 bases short and J 2 bases short, with 12 bases between. Germline loops: CDR1 DFQATT, CDR2 SNEGSKA (reference sequence). CDR3 amino acids: CSGSRGPGANVLTF. The CDR3 DNA is TGCAGTGGGTCCCGGGGCCCTGGGGCCAACGTCCTGACTTTC.

V gene TRBV5-4 combines with J gene TRBJ2-1, with a weak D call TRBD1 (5 bases). Trimming cost V 7 bases and J 9 bases, with 17 bases left between them. The CDR3 is 13 residues long. Germline values: CDR1 SGHNT, CDR2 YYREEE (reference sequence). CDR3 nucleotide sequence: TGTGCCAGCGGATCCAGACCGCAGGGTGAGCAGTTCTTC. This translates into CASGSRPQGEQFF.

The chain uses TRBV19 and TRBJ2-7, with no clear D. The CDR3 is 14 residues long. V was trimmed by 2 bases and J by 3 bases, leaving 11 bases between them. CDR1 and CDR2 (germline): LNHDA, SQIVND (reference sequence). CDR3: CASSIRLGFYEQYF. The CDR3 nucleotides are TGTGCCAGTAGTATAAGGCTTGGTTTCTACGAGCAGTACTTC.

The V and J genes are TRBV12-3 or TRBV12-4 and TRBJ2-7; D call uncertain. The CDR3 totals 12 residues. V shed 5 bases and J shed 0 bases, with 5 bases lying between them. CDR3 in DNA: TGTGCCAGCAGTCCGAGCTCCTACGAGCAGTACTTC. Translation gives CASSPSSYEQYF.

This chain's CDR3 is CASSWAGANVLTF. The CDR3 coding sequence is TGTGCCAGTAGTTGGGCTGGGGCCAACGTCCTGACTTTC. This sequence joins TRBV19 and TRBJ2-6; unclear D gene. Germline V CDR1 and CDR2: LNHDA, SQIVND (reference sequence). The CDR3 runs 13 residues. V lost 5 bases and J 2 bases, leaving 4 bases between the germline ends. Looking up the rest from reference TRBV19 and TRBJ2-6 gives the full variable domain: DGGITQSPKYLFRKEGQNVTLSCEQNLNHDAMYWYRQDPGQGLRLIYYSQIVNDFQKGDIAEGYSVSREKKESFPLTVTSAQKNPTAFYLCASSWAGANVLTFGAGSRLTVL.

The rearrangement uses TRBV21-1 and TRBJ2-1. TRBV21-1 is a pseudogene. The CDR3 length is 15 residues. CDR3 amino acids: CASSNVHDAYNEQFF. CDR3 in DNA: TGTGCCAGCAGCAACGTTCACGACGCGTACAATGAGCAGTTCTTC.

There are a few counts of this clonotype. The rearrangement links TRBV21-1 to TRBJ2-7. TRBV21-1 is a pseudogene locus. This CDR3 is built from 16 residues. CDR3: CASSKASGISSYEQYF. In nucleotides, the CDR3 is TGTGCCAGCAGCAAAGCGTCAGGTATATCCTCCTACGAGCAGTACTTC.

The chain employs TRBV18 and TRBJ2-7; maybe TRBD2 (5 bases). The germline V and J ends were trimmed by 1 base and 5 bases, with 6 bases remaining between them. The CDR3 contains 12 residues. From germline, CDR1 is KGHSH and CDR2 LQKENI. As DNA, the CDR3 is TGTGCCAGCTCACCACTTAGCGACGAGCAGTACTTC. Translation gives CASSPLSDEQYF.

In this sample, this clonotype turned up a few times. The V and J genes are TRBV6-1 and TRBJ2-4, with TRBD2 matching 7 bases. Germline CDR1 reads MNHNS; CDR2 reads SASEGT. The CDR3 spans 14 residues. J gave up 3 bases and V 6 bases, and 5 bases lay outside the gene matches. The CDR3 spells CASRGGVSKNIQYF. DNA for the CDR3: TGTGCCAGCAGGGGGGGGGTTAGCAAAAACATTCAGTACTTC.

In this sample, this clonotype turned up a few times. The chain links TRBV7-2 to TRBJ1-6, with a weak D call TRBD1 (5 bases). The V gene's germline CDR1 is SGHTA and CDR2 FQGNSA. V lost 6 bases and J lost 11, with 17 bases in between. The CDR3 runs to 14 residues. The CDR3 loop is CASRQTEGFAPLHF. The CDR3 nucleotides read TGTGCCAGCAGACAAACAGAGGGGTTTGCACCCCTCCACTTT.

The chain employs TRBV12-3 or TRBV12-4 and TRBJ1-6; D call uncertain. The CDR3 length is 14 residues. Deletions cut 3 bases from V and 5 bases from J, with 8 bases between. CDR3 nucleotides: TGTGCCAGCAGTTTGGCACAGAATAATTCACCCCTCCACTTT. The encoded protein is CASSLAQNNSPLHF.

The chain combines TRBV7-2 with TRBJ2-2; D not certain. Germline V gene sequence: CDR1 SGHTA, CDR2 FQGNSA. The CDR3 extends over 13 amino acids. V was clipped by 4 bases and J by 10 bases, with 13 bases between them. The CDR3 DNA sequence: TGTGCCAGCAGCTCGACCCGGCGTTTGGAGCTGTTTTTT. Its translation is CASSSTRRLELFF.

The rearrangement links TRBV7-6 to TRBJ2-1, with D unresolved. Trimming removed 2 bases at V and 1 base at J, with 6 bases between. The CDR3 runs 14 residues. The V gene's germline CDR1 is SGHVS and CDR2 FNYEAQ. The chain's CDR3 is CASSLIGSYNEQFF. In DNA, the CDR3 is TGTGCCAGCAGCTTAATCGGGTCCTACAATGAGCAGTTCTTC. Drawing the rest from reference TRBV7-6 and TRBJ2-1, the complete variable domain is GAGVSQSPRYKVTKRGQDVALRCDPISGHVSLYWYRQALGQGPEFLTYFNYEAQQDKSGLPNDRFSAERPEGSISTLTIQRTEQRDSAMYRCASSLIGSYNEQFFGPGTRLTVL.

CDR3 region: CSVEDLTPRGGELFF. CDR3 coding DNA: TGCAGCGTTGAAGATTTGACCCCTCGGGGCGGGGAGCTGTTTTTT. The chain links TRBV29-1 to TRBJ2-2; D possibly corresponds to TRBD2 (5 bases). V lost 0 bases, J lost 7 bases, and 15 bases lay in between. Germline assignment: CDR1 SQVTM and CDR2 ANQGSEA. The CDR3 loop spans 15 amino acids.